These 24 T cell receptor beta chains share one sample of origin, sequenced in a study of blood T cells in healthy people across ages (dated by TCRdb to 2014 to 2015). The receptor library was made with 5' RACE. For sequencing, an Illumina HiSeq 2500 was employed. A second 7 to 11 cycle PCR used a sample-barcoded 5' primer and a J-beta primer mix. TCRdb itself trimmed the public reads at Q25 with fastp, ran MiXCR and retained productive beta chains. Identical CDR3 proteins give one entry, which carries the most common genes and DNA. A total of 550,000 to 600,000 distinct CDR3 sequences appear in this sample, roughly 48% of them only once. The leading ten clones occupy around 23% of the sample. Sequencing input: blood. The receptors were gathered from a man older than 75 in good health.

The chain links TRBV6-5 to TRBJ2-1; 8 positions agree with TRBD2. The CDR3 has 11 residues. Germline V gene lookup returns CDR1 MNHEY and CDR2 SVGAGI. The V and J ends lost 11 bases and 8 bases, in that order; junction bases with no gene match: 5. The CDR3: CAGAGGHEQFF. Here the CDR3 DNA reads TGTGCCGGCGCGGGGGGCCATGAGCAGTTCTTC.

The chain recombines TRBV21-1 with TRBJ2-7; the table names TRBD2, a call not compared with the DNA. TRBV21-1 is a recognized pseudogene. The CDR3 extends over 14 amino acids. The CDR3 DNA reads as TGTGCCAGCAGCATGACTAGCGGGGCGAATGAGCAGTACTTC. Its translation is CASSMTSGANEQYF.

This clonotype was seen many times. The chain links TRBV6-5 to TRBJ2-3; no reliable D call. The germline CDR1 and CDR2 sequences are MNHEY and SVGAGI. V was clipped by 0 bases and J by 6 bases, with 13 bases between them. The CDR3 consists of 15 residues. For the CDR3, the DNA is TGTGCCAGCAGTTACTCAAATCAGGTCGAGGATACGCAGTATTTT. Its protein is CASSYSNQVEDTQYF.

The chain recombines TRBV4-1 with TRBJ1-2; 7 bases map to TRBD1. CDR1 and CDR2 from the germline V gene are MGHRA and YSYEKL. Trimming removed 1 base from V and 7 bases from J; junction bases left unmatched: 6. This CDR3 spans 14 amino acids. As DNA, the CDR3 is TGCGCCAGCAGCCAAGTCCCAGGGGGAGCTGGCTACACCTTC. Its translation is CASSQVPGGAGYTF.

The gene calls are TRBV19 and TRBJ2-1, with TRBD1 identical over 9 bases. CDR1 LNHDA and CDR2 SQIVND come from the germline V gene (reference sequence). The CDR3 has 15 amino acids. The trim removed 6 bases at V and 7 bases at J, leaving 10 bases unmatched. DNA of the CDR3: TGTGCCAGTAGAACCGGGACAGGGTGGTGGAATGAGCAGTTCTTC. It yields the protein CASRTGTGWWNEQFF.

Here the CDR3 DNA reads TGTGCCAGCAGCTTCCGGACTAGCGGACCGTACAATGAGCAGTTCTTC. Translating gives CASSFRTSGPYNEQFF. The rearrangement uses TRBV7-9 and TRBJ2-1; 10 nucleotides match TRBD2. The length of the CDR3 is 16 residues. The V gene's germline CDR1 is SEHNR and CDR2 FQNEAQ (reference sequence). V lost 3 bases, J lost 4 bases, and 6 bases stayed unmatched.

To note about this clonotype: An end of the junction differs from the germline gene, which may be a read error. This chain links TRBV20-1 with TRBJ2-5; 7 nucleotides agree with TRBD1. Germline CDR1 DFQATT, CDR2 SNEGSKA (reference sequence). The CDR3 is 15 residues long. This CDR3 reads CSASIIQGSQATQYF. The CDR3 coding sequence is TGCAGTGCTAGTATAATACAGGGGTCCCAAGCGACCCAGTACTTC.

The CDR3 loop reads CATSRDVGREYEQYF. CDR3 DNA sequence: TGTGCCACCAGCAGAGATGTCGGGAGAGAGTACGAGCAGTACTTC. The chain joins TRBV15 to TRBJ2-7; D might be TRBD2 (6 bases). Looked up from germline, CDR1 is LNHNV and CDR2 is YYDKDF (reference sequence). This CDR3 has 15 residues. V was shortened by 0 bases and J by 4 bases, with 13 bases between the two germline ends. Full variable domain (rest looked up from reference TRBV15 and TRBJ2-7): DAMVIQNPRYQVTQFGKPVTLSCSQTLNHNVMYWYQQKSSQAPKLLFHYYDKDFNNEADTPDNFQSRRPNTSFCFLDIRSPGLGDTAMYLCATSRDVGREYEQYFGPGTRLTVT.

V gene TRBV3-1 combines with J gene TRBJ2-1; D perhaps matches TRBD2 (5 bases). V lost 3 bases and J lost 14, with 17 bases in between. The CDR3 totals 13 residues. Per germline, CDR1 LGHDT and CDR2 YNNKEL (reference sequence). The CDR3 DNA sequence: TGTGCCAGCAGCCAGACCGGGTCCCTCGGGGAGTTCTTC. It codes for CASSQTGSLGEFF.

The rearrangement joins TRBV20-1 to TRBJ1-5; D is uncertain. Per germline, CDR1 DFQATT and CDR2 SNEGSKA (reference sequence). The V and J ends lost 6 bases and 0 bases respectively, with 6 bases between them. The CDR3 totals 12 residues. Written as DNA, the CDR3 is TGCAGTGCAGGAAATAGCAATCAGCCCCAGCATTTT. Protein sequence: CSAGNSNQPQHF.

This clonotype was seen ten or more times. The V and J genes are TRBV6-5 and TRBJ2-3; weak D call: TRBD2 (6 bases). Germline CDR1 MNHEY, CDR2 SVGAGI. V dropped 0 bases and J dropped 3 bases, with 7 bases sitting between them. The CDR3 is 14 residues long. As DNA, the CDR3 is TGTGCCAGCAGTTACTCGCGGGGAACAGATACGCAGTATTTT. Translating it yields CASSYSRGTDTQYF.

This clonotype was observed a few times. This rearrangement joins TRBV29-1 to TRBJ2-1, with 10 nucleotides matching TRBD2. The J segment lost 3 bases and the V segment lost 4 bases, leaving 9 bases of the junction unmatched. The CDR3 consists of 16 residues. Germline V gives CDR1 SQVTM, CDR2 ANQGSEA. CDR3 loop: CSVASTLAGSYNEQFF. The CDR3 bases are TGCAGCGTTGCAAGTACACTAGCGGGGAGCTACAATGAGCAGTTCTTC.

This chain links TRBV20-1 with TRBJ2-2; D gene ambiguous. V lost 3 bases and J lost 0, with 11 bases in between. The CDR3 runs 15 residues. CDR1 is DFQATT, CDR2 SNEGSKA, per germline (reference sequence). The CDR3 DNA is TGCAGTGCTAGTGGGGAACGTTCGAACACCGGGGAGCTGTTTTTT. Encoded protein: CSASGERSNTGELFF.

The genes are TRBV7-2 and TRBJ2-3; no reliable D call. This CDR3 comprises 13 residues. Trimming stripped 4 bases from V and 3 bases from J, with 8 bases between. Germline V gives CDR1 SGHTA, CDR2 FQGNSA. The CDR3 DNA is TGTGCCAGCAGCTCCGTTCGGACAGATACGCAGTATTTT. This sequence encodes CASSSVRTDTQYF. Looking up the rest from reference TRBV7-2 and TRBJ2-3 gives the full variable domain: GAGVSQSPSNKVTEKGKDVELRCDPISGHTALYWYRQSLGQGLEFLIYFQGNSAPDKSGLPSDRFSAERTGGSVSTLTIQRTQQEDSAVYLCASSSVRTDTQYFGPGTRLTVL.

The V gene is TRBV20-1, the J gene TRBJ2-3, with 8 bases identical to TRBD2. Losses at the gene ends were 5 bases for V and 2 bases for J; bases not matched to a gene: 6. Germline CDR1 reads DFQATT; CDR2 reads SNEGSKA (reference sequence). This CDR3 has 14 amino acids. The DNA of the CDR3 is TGCAGTGCTCAAAGCGGGGGAGTCACAGATACGCAGTATTTT. Translated: CSAQSGGVTDTQYF.

In its sample, this clonotype was seen a few times. This chain uses TRBV15 with TRBJ2-1, with D possibly being TRBD2 (6 bases). CDR3 length: 13 amino acids. Trimming removed 0 bases from V and 9 bases from J, with 9 bases in between. CDR1 LNHNV and CDR2 YYDKDF come from the germline V gene (reference sequence). In DNA form, the CDR3 reads TGTGCCACCAGCAGAGATGGGCGGGGTGAGCAGTTCTTC. The encoded protein is CATSRDGRGEQFF.

At least ten counts were recorded for this clonotype. The V call is TRBV6-6, the J call TRBJ1-4; D is undetermined. Trimming stripped 6 bases from V and 0 bases from J, with 8 bases between. The CDR3 consists of 14 residues. The germline CDR1 and CDR2 sequences are MNHNY and SVGAGI (reference sequence). CDR3 nucleotides: TGTGCCAGCAGCCTACCTGCAACTAATGAAAAACTGTTTTTT. Encoded protein: CASSLPATNEKLFF.

This clonotype was counted only a few times. The J gene is TRBJ2-3, the V gene TRBV20-1; unclear D gene. Per germline, CDR1 DFQATT and CDR2 SNEGSKA (reference sequence). Trimming shortened V by 2 bases and J by 2 bases, and 5 bases separated the two germline ends. This CDR3 is 12 amino acids long. DNA of the CDR3: TGCAGTGCTAGACCGTTCACAGATACGCAGTATTTT. Protein product: CSARPFTDTQYF.

This chain links TRBV7-2 with TRBJ2-1; tentative D call: TRBD2 (6 bases). V lost 3 bases, J lost 0 bases, and 12 bases lay in between. This CDR3 has 16 amino acids. Germline values: CDR1 SGHTA, CDR2 FQGNSA. CDR3 loop: CASSLTRGSSYNEQFF. CDR3 sequence (DNA): TGTGCCAGCAGCTTGACTAGAGGCAGCTCCTACAATGAGCAGTTCTTC.

The chain is built from TRBV20-1 and TRBJ2-3; tentatively, D is TRBD2 (5 bases). Per the germline V gene, CDR1 is DFQATT and CDR2 is SNEGSKA (reference sequence). This CDR3 has 14 amino acids. With 5 bases removed from V and 6 bases from J, the gap between germline ends came to 18 bases. As DNA, the CDR3 is TGCAGTGCTCTCCTTGGACTCCAGCCCGATACGCAGTATTTT. This gives the protein CSALLGLQPDTQYF.

The chain links TRBV10-3 to TRBJ2-7; D tentatively reads TRBD1 or TRBD2 (5 bases each). V dropped 8 bases and J dropped 7 bases, with 21 bases sitting between them. Germline values: CDR1 ENHRY, CDR2 SYGVKD. The CDR3 is 14 amino acids. This chain's CDR3 is CAISPGAQGWEQYF. The DNA for the CDR3 is TGTGCCATCTCCCCCGGGGCCCAGGGATGGGAGCAGTACTTC.

The sample holds a few counts of this clonotype. The chain is built from TRBV7-9 and TRBJ1-5, with 7 positions matching TRBD1. CDR1 and CDR2 from the germline V gene are SEHNR and FQNEAQ (reference sequence). This CDR3 comprises 12 residues. Unmatched junction bases numbered 4, after V lost 2 bases and J lost 12 bases. The CDR3 protein is CASSLPTGIQHF. CDR3 DNA: TGTGCCAGCAGCTTACCGACAGGGATCCAGCATTTT.

This clonotype came up many times. The gene calls are TRBV6-1 and TRBJ2-5; TRBD2 agrees at 11 bases. The CDR3 consists of 17 residues. J lost 0 bases, V lost 10 bases, and 13 bases had no gene match. CDR1 and CDR2 (germline): MNHNS, SASEGT. DNA for the CDR3: TGTGCCAATCCGGGGACGAGACTAGCGGGGCACCAAGAGACCCAGTACTTC. Its protein is CANPGTRLAGHQETQYF.

The chain recombines TRBV29-1 with TRBJ2-4, with D hard to call. V was trimmed by 3 bases and J by 13 bases, leaving 19 bases between them. In germline, CDR1 is SQVTM, CDR2 ANQGSEA. The CDR3 runs 13 residues. The CDR3 DNA sequence: TGCAGCGTTGAGTTGCCTACCTACAATGAGCAGTACTTC. Translation: CSVELPTYNEQYF.